The sequence of this T cell receptor (beta chain) was determined in a study of blood T cells in healthy people across ages. Overall study: Capture by template switching was about one barcoded beta molecule per two T cells. Whole-study findings and limits: It was held that the diversity estimates obtained from one million T cells were underestimates.

The V end was cut by 0 bases, the J end by 5 bases, with 19 bases between. Germline V CDR1 and CDR2: DFQATT, SNEGSKA (reference sequence). This CDR3 has 16 residues. As to this clonotype: Its target is unknown.

Using a J-beta primer mix together with a sample-barcoded 5' primer, a second PCR was run for roughly 6 to 11 cycles. Any given sample supplied a minimum of 3 million CDR3-containing paired-end reads. TCRdb processed the 5' RACE reads anew with MiXCR; each CDR3 protein has one entry. Of about a million distinct CDR3 sequences listed, roughly half were seen once; the top ten hold over 20%. They isolated at least 6.5 million PBMCs from each sample. This chain uses TRBV20-1 with TRBJ1-2; tentatively, D is TRBD1 (5 bases). Sequenced input: blood. The TCR originated in a woman in her sixties in good health. CDR3 sequence reads: CSARDWKGARKYGYTF. In DNA, the CDR3 is TGCAGTGCTAGAGATTGGAAAGGGGCGAGGAAATATGGCTACACCTTC.